This entry features one TCR beta chain sequence. The antigen is undetermined. The PCR used 60 Vbeta and 13 Jbeta primers. The protocol was immunoSEQ multiplex PCR, while the TCRdb copy is restricted to in-frame clones and leaves out a portion. The sample yields roughly 190,000 clones, less than 80% seen once. These data are taken from a study of cytomegalovirus exposure and HLA in healthy donors. Study-wide results and caveats: Highest at DRB1 and lowest at HLA-C, TCR association rates differed among HLA loci in a later analysis. What a later analysis showed was that several of the most significant clusters appeared linked to common viral pathogens.

Trimming removed 0 bases from V and 6 bases from J, with 11 bases in between. Germline CDR1 SGDLS, CDR2 YYNGEE. CDR3 length: 14 amino acids. The chain uses TRBV9 and TRBJ2-3; weak D call: TRBD2 (6 bases). The source of this sequence is a man in his forties in good health and CMV-seronegative. Sequenced sample: PBMCs. The CDR3, as DNA: TGTGCCAGCAGCGTAGTTGCAGGAGGGGATACGCAGTATTTT. It encodes CASSVVAGGDTQYF.